This is a list of T cell receptor beta chains from one sample in a study of cytomegalovirus exposure and HLA in healthy donors. Repertoires were generated with immunoSEQ multiplex PCR, while TCRdb's copy carries only in-frame clones and drops some. This sample has around 70,000 clones, with less than 80% found just once. Sequencing was done on a sample of PBMCs. These receptors all stem from a woman aged 40 to 50 in good health and CMV-seropositive. The CDR3 runs from the conserved cysteine through the conserved F or W. A D gene is named only where the DNA matches it firmly. The size field is filled for only some rows; it gives once, few, many or a size class.

J,D,size,V,CDR3,DNA
TRBJ1-4,NA,NA,TRBV15,CATSRVPGRDEKLFF,TGTGCCACCAGCAGAGTACCGGGGAGGGATGAAAAACTGTTTTTT
TRBJ2-3,NA,NA,TRBV7-3,CASSLNPGLEFADTQYF,TGTGCCAGCAGCTTAAATCCCGGACTTGAGTTCGCAGATACGCAGTATTTT
TRBJ2-7,TRBD2,NA,TRBV25-1,CASSGPAGDLYEQYF,TGTGCCAGCAGTGGGCCGGCGGGGGACTTATACGAGCAGTACTTC
TRBJ2-7,NA,NA,TRBV19,CASSVGQALSYEQYF,TGTGCCAGTAGCGTGGGCCAAGCCCTCTCCTACGAGCAGTACTTC
TRBJ1-2,TRBD1,NA,TRBV7-2,CASSLASGTGDNYGYTF,TGTGCCAGCAGCTTAGCCAGCGGGACAGGAGATAACTATGGCTACACCTTC
TRBJ1-3,NA,NA,TRBV6-6,CASSSLGLIGNTIYF,TGTGCCAGCAGCTCCCTAGGACTGATTGGAAACACCATATATTTT
TRBJ1-1,NA,NA,TRBV5-4,CASSLDSRGRAEAFF,TGTGCCAGCAGCTTGGATTCGCGAGGGAGGGCTGAAGCTTTCTTT
TRBJ2-1,TRBD1,once,TRBV27,CASSLGQGYNEQFF,TGTGCCAGCAGTTTAGGACAGGGGTACAATGAGCAGTTCTTC
TRBJ1-2,TRBD1,NA,TRBV18,CASSPPDREDGYTF,TGTGCCAGCTCACCACCGGACAGGGAGGATGGCTACACCTTC
TRBJ2-1,TRBD2,once,TRBV19,CASSISSRASGGHNEQFF,TGTGCCAGTAGTATAAGCTCTAGGGCTAGCGGGGGCCACAATGAGCAGTTCTTC
TRBJ2-3,NA,NA,TRBV5-1,CASSRLGVNTDTQYF,TGCGCCAGCAGCCGACTAGGGGTAAACACAGATACGCAGTATTTT
TRBJ2-5,NA,NA,TRBV18,CASSPQGVGTSETQYF,TGTGCCAGCTCACCACAGGGAGTAGGAACGTCAGAGACCCAGTACTTC
TRBJ1-2,NA,NA,TRBV10-2,CASSGSQYGYTF,TGCGCCAGCAGTGGATCACAATATGGCTACACCTTC
TRBJ1-5,NA,NA,TRBV19,CASNSGESNQPQHF,TGTGCCAGTAATTCCGGTGAGAGCAATCAGCCCCAGCATTTT
TRBJ2-7,TRBD2,few,TRBV27,CASSLLSREGEQYF,TGTGCCAGCAGTTTATTATCCAGGGAGGGCGAGCAGTACTTC
TRBJ2-1,TRBD2,once,TRBV9,CASSVAATSGVFDEQFF,TGTGCCAGCAGCGTAGCTGCGACTAGCGGGGTCTTTGATGAGCAGTTCTTC
TRBJ1-6,TRBD1,few,TRBV19,CASRQGASSYNSPLHF,TGTGCCAGCCGTCAGGGGGCAAGCTCCTATAATTCACCCCTCCACTTT
TRBJ1-1,NA,NA,TRBV6-6,CASSSLGGTEAFF,TGTGCCAGCAGTTCCCTCGGGGGAACTGAAGCTTTCTTT
TRBJ2-2,TRBD2,many,TRBV6-4,CASSASGGATGELFF,TGTGCCAGCAGTGCTAGCGGGGGGGCCACCGGGGAGCTGTTTTTT
TRBJ1-4,NA,NA,TRBV18,CASSPTVGGDEKLFF,TGTGCCAGCTCCCCGACGGTTGGAGGGGATGAAAAACTGTTTTTT
TRBJ1-2,NA,once,TRBV9,CASSVRTANYGYTF,TGTGCCAGCAGCGTTAGGACAGCTAACTATGGCTACACCTTC
TRBJ1-2,TRBD1,NA,TRBV5-1,CASSEGTGDYGYTF,TGCGCCAGCAGCGAAGGGACAGGGGACTATGGCTACACCTTC
TRBJ1-4,NA,NA,TRBV27,CASRGFGGEDEKLFF,TGTGCCAGCAGGGGGTTTGGAGGAGAGGATGAAAAACTGTTTTTT
TRBJ1-1,NA,NA,TRBV9,CASSVATGGTEAFF,TGTGCCAGCAGCGTAGCTACGGGGGGCACTGAAGCTTTCTTT
TRBJ2-3,NA,NA,TRBV5-1,CATTTNPSTDTQYF,TGCGCCACCACGACTAACCCAAGCACAGATACGCAGTATTTT
TRBJ2-3,NA,NA,TRBV2,CAGRLGVSTDTQYF,TGTGCCGGACGACTAGGGGTTAGCACAGATACGCAGTATTTT
TRBJ1-3,NA,NA,TRBV2,CASSLTHSGNTIYF,TGTGCCAGCAGTTTGACACATTCTGGAAACACCATATATTTT
TRBJ1-1,NA,NA,TRBV23-1,CASGVSTMNTEAFF,TGCGCCTCGGGGGTCTCTACTATGAACACTGAAGCTTTCTTT
TRBJ1-2,TRBD1,NA,TRBV2,CASSRDRGGGYTF,TGTGCCAGCAGTAGAGACAGGGGCGGTGGCTACACCTTC
TRBJ2-2,NA,NA,TRBV7-3,CASSPLPGGEGELFF,TGTGCCAGCAGCCCGCTGCCCGGCGGGGAAGGGGAGCTGTTTTTT
TRBJ2-2,TRBD1,NA,TRBV7-3,CASSLGQSGELFF,TGTGCCAGCAGCCTGGGACAGTCCGGGGAGCTGTTTTTT
TRBJ2-5,TRBD2,few,TRBV11-3,CASGGGPYQETQYF,TGTGCCAGCGGGGGGGGTCCGTACCAAGAGACCCAGTACTTC
TRBJ1-6,NA,NA,TRBV30,CAWIGRAKTGFSPLHF,TGTGCCTGGATTGGCAGGGCGAAGACTGGGTTTTCACCCCTCCACTTT
TRBJ1-2,TRBD1,NA,TRBV5-1,CASSKGQGVYGYTF,TGCGCCAGCAGCAAGGGACAGGGAGTATATGGCTACACCTTC
TRBJ1-4,TRBD1,NA,TRBV19,CASSPQGAAATNEKLFF,TGTGCCAGTAGCCCACAGGGGGCAGCAGCAACTAATGAAAAACTGTTTTTT
TRBJ1-1,TRBD1,NA,TRBV11-1,CASSTPFGTGKEAFF,TGTGCCAGCAGCACCCCCTTCGGGACAGGGAAAGAAGCTTTCTTT
TRBJ1-3,TRBD1,NA,TRBV19,CASSLGQRSSGNTIYF,TGTGCCAGTAGTCTGGGACAGCGAAGCTCTGGAAACACCATATATTTT
TRBJ1-2,NA,NA,TRBV7-7,CASSPAKGYGYTF,TGTGCTAGCAGCCCCGCCAAGGGGTATGGCTACACCTTC
TRBJ2-5,TRBD2,NA,TRBV5-1,CASSHGTSGGAETQYF,TGCGCCAGCAGCCACGGGACTAGCGGGGGGGCCGAGACCCAGTACTTC
TRBJ2-1,TRBD1,few,TRBV7-3,CASSPWGTGLDEQFF,TGTGCCAGCAGCCCTTGGGGGACAGGACTCGATGAGCAGTTCTTC
TRBJ2-7,NA,few,TRBV18,CASSPPGTPVYEQYF,TGTGCCAGCTCACCACCCGGGACACCAGTCTACGAGCAGTACTTC